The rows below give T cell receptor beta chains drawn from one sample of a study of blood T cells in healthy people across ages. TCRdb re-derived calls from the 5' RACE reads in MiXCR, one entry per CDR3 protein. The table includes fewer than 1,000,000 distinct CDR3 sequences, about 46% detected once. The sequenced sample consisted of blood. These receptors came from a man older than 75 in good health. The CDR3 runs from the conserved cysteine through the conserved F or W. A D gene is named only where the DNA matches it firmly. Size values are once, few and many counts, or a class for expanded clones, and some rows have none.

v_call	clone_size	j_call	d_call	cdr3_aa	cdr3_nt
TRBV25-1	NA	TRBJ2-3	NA	CASSEFRAASTDTQYF	TGTGCCAGCAGTGAATTTCGAGCGGCTAGCACAGATACGCAGTATTTT
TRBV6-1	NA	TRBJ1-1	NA	CATRDFIGTNTEAFF	TGTGCCACCAGGGACTTTATAGGAACGAACACTGAAGCTTTCTTT
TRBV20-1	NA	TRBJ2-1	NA	CSAPIRRNEQFF	TGCAGTGCCCCTATCCGTCGGAATGAGCAGTTCTTC
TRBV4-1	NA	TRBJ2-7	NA	CASSQDLYYEQYF	TGCGCCAGCAGCCAAGATCTCTACTACGAGCAGTACTTC
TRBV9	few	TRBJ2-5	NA	CASSVLDGVETQYF	TGTGCCAGCAGCGTATTAGACGGGGTGGAGACCCAGTACTTC
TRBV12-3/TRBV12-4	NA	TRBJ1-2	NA	CASSQKETVYYGYTF	TGTGCCAGCAGTCAAAAAGAGACAGTCTACTATGGCTACACCTTC
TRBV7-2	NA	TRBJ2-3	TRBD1	CACSRDRASTDTQYF	TGTGCCTGCAGCCGGGACAGGGCAAGCACAGATACGCAGTATTTT
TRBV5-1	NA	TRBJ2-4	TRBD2	CASSLSSAGAVIQYF	TGCGCCAGCAGCTTGTCATCAGCGGGAGCGGTCATTCAGTACTTC
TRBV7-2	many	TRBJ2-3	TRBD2	CASSLAGLGTDTQYF	TGTGCCAGCAGCTTAGCGGGACTAGGCACAGATACGCAGTATTTT
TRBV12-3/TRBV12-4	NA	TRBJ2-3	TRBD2	CASSSPLAGFTDTQYF	TGTGCCAGCAGTTCCCCACTAGCGGGGTTCACAGATACGCAGTATTTT
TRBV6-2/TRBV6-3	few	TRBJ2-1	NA	CASSYVRGYEQFF	TGTGCCAGCAGTTACGTGAGGGGTTATGAGCAGTTCTTC
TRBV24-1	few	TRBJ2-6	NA	CATGQTSGANVLTF	TGTGCCACCGGTCAGACCTCTGGGGCCAACGTCCTGACTTTC
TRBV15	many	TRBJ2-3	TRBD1	CATSRGAGTGHTDTQYF	TGTGCCACCAGCAGAGGGGCCGGGACAGGGCACACAGATACGCAGTATTTT
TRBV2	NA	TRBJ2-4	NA	CASSVVDYELYF	TGTGCCAGCAGTGTCGTAGACTACGAGCTGTACTTC
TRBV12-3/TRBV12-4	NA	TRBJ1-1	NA	CASTRATTGTEAFF	TGTGCCAGTACCCGGGCCACCACTGGGACTGAAGCTTTCTTT
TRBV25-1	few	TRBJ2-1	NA	CASSERASYNEQFF	TGTGCCAGCAGTGAACGGGCCTCCTACAATGAGCAGTTCTTC
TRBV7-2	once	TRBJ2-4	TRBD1	CASSRLDRVGNIQHF	TGTGCCAGCAGCCGTCTAGACAGGGTCGGAAACATTCAGCACTTC
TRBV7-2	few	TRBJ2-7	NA	CASSLHGGQDYEQYF	TGTGCCAGCAGCCTACATGGGGGGCAGGACTACGAGCAGTACTTC
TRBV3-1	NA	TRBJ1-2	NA	CASSQDVGGSGGYTF	TGTGCCAGCAGCCAAGATGTGGGGGGGTCCGGGGGCTACACCTTC
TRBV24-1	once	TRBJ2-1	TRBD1	CTNLGTDSNEQFF	TGTACCAACCTGGGGACAGACTCCAATGAGCAGTTCTTC
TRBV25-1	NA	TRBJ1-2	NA	CASSGRSGSYGYTF	TGTGCCAGCAGTGGTCGGTCAGGGAGCTATGGCTACACCTTC
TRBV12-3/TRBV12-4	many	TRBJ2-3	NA	CASTSTDTQYF	TGTGCCAGCACATCCACAGATACGCAGTATTTT
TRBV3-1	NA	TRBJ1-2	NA	CASSRYGPYYGFTF	TGTGCCAGCAGCCGATATGGACCGTACTATGGCTTCACCTTC
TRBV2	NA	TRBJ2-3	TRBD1	CASSGWDRGMTDTQYF	TGTGCCAGCAGTGGTTGGGACAGGGGGATGACAGATACGCAGTATTTT
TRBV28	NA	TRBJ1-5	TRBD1	CASSLGPGTGGSQPRHF	TGTGCCAGCAGTCTTGGTCCCGGGACAGGGGGGTCTCAGCCCCGGCATTTT
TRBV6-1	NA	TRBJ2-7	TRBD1	CASRERWDRGEQYF	TGTGCCAGCAGGGAAAGATGGGACAGGGGTGAGCAGTACTTC
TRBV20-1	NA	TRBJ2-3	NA	CSARLGLYTDTQYF	TGCAGTGCTAGATTGGGACTCTACACAGATACGCAGTATTTT
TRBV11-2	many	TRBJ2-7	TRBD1	CASSKELDRQFEQYF	TGTGCCAGCAGCAAAGAACTGGACAGGCAATTCGAGCAGTACTTC
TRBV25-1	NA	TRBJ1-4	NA	CASSAGGAGEKLFF	TGTGCCAGCAGTGCGGGTGGAGCAGGTGAAAAACTGTTTTTT
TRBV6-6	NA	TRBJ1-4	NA	CASRRYRVPRFNEKLFF	TGTGCCAGCAGGAGATACAGGGTCCCCAGATTTAATGAAAAACTGTTTTTT
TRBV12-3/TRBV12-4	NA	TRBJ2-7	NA	CASSYGRGAYEQYF	TGTGCCAGCAGTTATGGCAGGGGGGCCTACGAGCAGTACTTC
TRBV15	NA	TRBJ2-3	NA	CATSSGQGGAGTDTQYF	TGTGCCACCAGCAGCGGGCAGGGTGGGGCCGGCACAGATACGCAGTATTTT
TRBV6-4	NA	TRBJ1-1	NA	CASSVEMNTEAFF	TGTGCCAGCAGTGTAGAGATGAACACTGAAGCTTTCTTT
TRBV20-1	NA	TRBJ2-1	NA	CSASRANEQFF	TGCAGTGCCTCCAGGGCCAATGAGCAGTTCTTC
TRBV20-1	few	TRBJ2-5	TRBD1	CSARAETGGREQYF	TGCAGTGCTAGAGCCGAGACAGGGGGCCGGGAGCAGTACTTC
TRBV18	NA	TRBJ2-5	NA	CASSPRAQAARETQYF	TGTGCCAGCTCACCAAGGGCCCAAGCGGCACGTGAGACCCAGTACTTC
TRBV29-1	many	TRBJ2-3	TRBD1	CSVGQGADTQYF	TGCAGCGTCGGACAGGGGGCAGATACGCAGTATTTT
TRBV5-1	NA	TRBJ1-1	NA	CASSFRPKMNTEAFF	TGCGCCAGCAGCTTCCGACCGAAAATGAACACTGAAGCTTTCTTT
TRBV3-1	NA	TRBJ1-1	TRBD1	CASSQGQGMTEAFF	TGTGCCAGCAGCCAGGGACAGGGGATGACTGAAGCTTTCTTT
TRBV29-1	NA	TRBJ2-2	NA	CSVSDDRIIGELFF	TGCAGCGTGTCGGACGACAGGATCATCGGGGAGCTGTTTTTT
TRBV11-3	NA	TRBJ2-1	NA	CASSQFLSTTFNEQFF	TGTGCCAGCAGTCAATTTCTATCAACGACTTTCAATGAGCAGTTCTTC
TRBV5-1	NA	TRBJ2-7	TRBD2	CASSVVAGAGYEQYF	TGCGCCAGCAGCGTAGTAGCGGGAGCAGGATATGAGCAGTACTTC
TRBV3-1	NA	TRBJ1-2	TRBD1	CASSQDWRQGQGGYTF	TGTGCCAGCAGCCAAGATTGGAGACAGGGGCAGGGTGGCTACACCTTC
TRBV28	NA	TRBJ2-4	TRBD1	CASRETGRVAKNIQYF	TGTGCCAGCAGAGAGACAGGGAGAGTAGCCAAAAACATTCAGTACTTC
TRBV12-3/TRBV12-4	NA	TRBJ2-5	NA	CASSLYGIQETQYF	TGTGCCAGCAGTTTATACGGGATCCAAGAGACCCAGTACTTC
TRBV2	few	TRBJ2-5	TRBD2	CASLGRMTSGRARETQYF	TGTGCCAGCTTGGGACGGATGACTAGCGGGAGGGCCAGAGAGACCCAGTACTTC
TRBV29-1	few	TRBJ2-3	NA	CSAFGDTQYF	TGCAGCGCCTTTGGTGATACGCAGTATTTT
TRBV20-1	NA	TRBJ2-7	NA	CSARTSRVPYEQYF	TGCAGTGCTAGAACCAGCAGGGTACCCTACGAGCAGTACTTC
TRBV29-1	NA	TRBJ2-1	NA	CSVPGTGSYNEQFF	TGCAGCGTCCCTGGGACGGGCTCCTACAATGAGCAGTTCTTC
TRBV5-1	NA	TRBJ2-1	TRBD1	CASRGTDVSYNEQFF	TGCGCCAGCAGGGGGACAGACGTCTCCTACAATGAGCAGTTCTTC
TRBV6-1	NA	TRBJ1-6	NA	CASSLRALGNSPLHF	TGTGCCAGCAGTCTCAGAGCGCTAGGGAATTCACCCCTCCACTTT
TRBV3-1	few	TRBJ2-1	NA	CASSQTWDEQFF	TGTGCCAGCAGCCAAACGTGGGATGAGCAGTTCTTC